This T cell receptor (beta chain) originates from a study of T-cell reconstitution after alpha-beta-depleted transplantation in children. Preparation of the TCRbeta library involved a method that used unique molecular identifiers. TCRdb independently ran MiXCR on the PCR reads; one entry per CDR3 protein. In the table there are roughly 300,000 distinct CDR3 sequences, 10% of which are singletons. J gave up 3 bases and V 3 bases, and 4 bases lay outside the gene matches. Germline loops: CDR1 DFQATT, CDR2 SNEGSKA (reference sequence). This CDR3 region has 13 residues. This sequence was found in a human donor who donated a stem cell graft to a child with acute lymphoblastic leukemia. The sequences come from PBMCs from the stem cell graft donor, collected from the stem cell graft. The chain employs TRBV20-1 and TRBJ2-7; 8 nucleotides line up with TRBD2. The CDR3 loop is CSASLGRGYEQYF. For the CDR3, the DNA is TGCAGTGCTAGCCTCGGGAGGGGCTACGAGCAGTACTTC.